This TCR beta chain was sequenced for a study of HIV-infected children after antiretroviral therapy interruption. Study-wide points: The Gini coefficient of naive CD4+ repertoires rose, returning to baseline by 3 years.

This clonotype was observed many times. Its target is not known. Treatment reported: PENTA 11 planned treatment interruption arm or continuous ART arm. A 3' RACE protocol on RNA, with unique molecular identifiers, produced the TCR library. TCRdb passed the 3' RACE reads through MiXCR, listing each CDR3 protein once. The sample contains some 40,000 distinct CDR3 sequences, over 6.5% of which appear only once. The sequence was obtained from a pool of human donors with HIV. Specimen: CD45RA+ CD4+ T cells from PBMCs, pooled from several time points, collected from a donor given antiretroviral therapy, either interrupted or continuous. As for subset: naive CD4+ CD45RA+ CD45RO- T cells.

The CDR3 loop reads CAIASNTYEQYF. DNA for the CDR3: TGTGCCATCGCCTCCAACACCTACGAGCAGTACTTC. The V gene is TRBV10-3, the J gene TRBJ2-7, with unresolved D. Germline CDR1 reads ENHRY; CDR2 reads SYGVKD. The ends were cut back, 8 bases at V and 2 bases at J, with 10 bases in the middle. The length of the CDR3 is 12 residues.